These 20 T cell receptor beta chains were sequenced from one sample in a study of blood T cell repertoires in COVID-19. This table comes from immunoSEQ multiplex PCR, and its TCRdb copy is limited to in-frame clones, with some not included. The sample holds some 100,000 clones; around 89% are singletons and the top ten take 4.8%. Sequencing was done on a sample of peripheral blood. The receptors originated from a woman over 75 with active COVID-19.

This chain uses TRBV5-1 with TRBJ2-2; D is perhaps TRBD1 (6 bases). V was trimmed by 3 bases and J by 7 bases, leaving 13 bases between them. Per germline, CDR1 SGHRS and CDR2 YFSETQ. This CDR3 is 14 amino acids long. Here the CDR3 DNA reads TGCGCCAGCAGCTATGAACAGGGTATCGGGGAGCTGTTTTTT. Translating gives CASSYEQGIGELFF.

J is TRBJ1-1 and V is TRBV27; the D gene is possibly TRBD1 (6 bases). The germline gives CDR1 MNHEY, CDR2 SMNVEV (reference sequence). Trimming removed 6 bases at V and 0 bases at J, with 17 bases between. This CDR3 comprises 16 residues. CDR3 in DNA: TGTGCCAGCAGACAAATCGGGACACTACTGAACACTGAAGCTTTCTTT. Its translation is CASRQIGTLLNTEAFF.

This chain joins TRBV28 and TRBJ2-3, with 7 bases fitting TRBD2. The CDR3 has 15 amino acids. The V gene end was trimmed by 0 bases and the J gene end by 1 base; junction bases not matched to a gene: 1. The germline V gene encodes CDR1 MDHEN and CDR2 SYDVKM. CDR3 in amino acids: CASSLWAGGTDTQYF. CDR3 nucleotide sequence: TGTGCCAGCAGTTTATGGGCGGGAGGCACAGATACGCAGTATTTT.

The J gene is TRBJ2-2, the V gene TRBV5-1, with 7 bases matching TRBD1. V lost 0 bases to trimming and J lost 4 bases; unmatched junction nucleotides: 3. The CDR3 has 15 amino acids. Per germline, CDR1 SGHRS and CDR2 YFSETQ. CDR3 sequence reads: CASSLGQGVTGELFF. In DNA, the CDR3 is TGCGCCAGCAGCTTGGGGCAGGGGGTCACCGGGGAGCTGTTTTTT.

The V call is TRBV7-2, the J call TRBJ2-7; 10 bases are a match to TRBD1. CDR1 is SGHTA, CDR2 FQGNSA, per germline. CDR3 size: 15 residues. V shed 5 bases, J shed 4 bases, and the junction held 8 bases outside the gene matches. This CDR3 is CASSPRQGAQYEQYF. The CDR3 coding sequence is TGTGCCAGCAGCCCTAGACAGGGGGCGCAGTACGAGCAGTACTTC.

The chain carries TRBV18 and TRBJ1-1; 7 bases fit TRBD1. The germline gives CDR1 KGHSH, CDR2 LQKENI. V gave up 3 bases and J gave up 7 bases; unmatched junction bases: 14. CDR3 size: 16 residues. In nucleotides, the CDR3 is TGTGCCAGCTCACCGCAAAAACAGGGGCTTCGAAGTGAAGCTTTCTTT. Translation gives CASSPQKQGLRSEAFF.

This clone was seen a handful of times. The chain has TRBV27 and TRBJ2-5; 7 nucleotides match TRBD2. The CDR3 runs 14 residues. V lost 6 bases and J lost 1; bases outside the gene matches: 5. Germline-derived CDR1 and CDR2 are MNHEY and SMNVEV (reference sequence). The CDR3 DNA is TGTGCCAGCAGACTAATAGCGGGCCAAGAGACCCAGTACTTC. Its translation is CASRLIAGQETQYF.

The genes are TRBV5-1 and TRBJ2-6; possibly TRBD1 for D (6 bases). CDR1 is SGHRS, CDR2 YFSETQ, per germline. V lost 2 bases to trimming and J lost 2 bases, with 8 bases between them. The CDR3 is made up of 15 amino acids. In nucleotides, the CDR3 is TGCGCCAGCAGCTTCAGGGGTACTGGGGCCAACGTCCTGACTTTC. Translating gives CASSFRGTGANVLTF.

The rearrangement uses TRBV29-1 and TRBJ2-7; perhaps TRBD1 as D (7 bases). V lost 8 bases to trimming and J lost 1 base, with 12 bases between them. CDR1 SQVTM and CDR2 ANQGSEA come from the germline V gene. This CDR3 is built from 12 residues. The chain's CDR3 is CSTRDSSYEQYF. CDR3 DNA: TGCAGCACGCGGGACAGTTCCTACGAGCAGTACTTC.

The chain couples TRBV19 to TRBJ1-2; D perhaps matches TRBD1 (5 bases). V gave up 6 bases and J gave up 7 bases, with 15 bases separating them. Germline values: CDR1 LNHDA, CDR2 SQIVND (reference sequence). The CDR3 runs to 13 residues. CDR3 in amino acids: CASRTKGVVGYTF. The CDR3 DNA sequence: TGTGCCAGTAGGACCAAAGGGGTGGTTGGCTACACCTTC. Together with reference TRBV19 and TRBJ1-2, the CDR3 gives the full variable domain: DGGITQSPKYLFRKEGQNVTLSCEQNLNHDAMYWYRQDPGQGLRLIYYSQIVNDFQKGDIAEGYSVSREKKESFPLTVTSAQKNPTAFYLCASRTKGVVGYTFGSGTRLTVV.

V usage is TRBV4-1 and J usage is TRBJ2-1; the match to TRBD1 covers 8 bases. The germline gives CDR1 MGHRA, CDR2 YSYEKL. V lost 0 bases, J lost 2 bases, and 0 bases stayed unmatched. CDR3 length equals 15 residues. The CDR3 spells CASSQEGQAYNEQFF. The CDR3 region has the DNA TGCGCCAGCAGCCAAGAGGGACAGGCCTACAATGAGCAGTTCTTC.

This chain joins TRBV30 and TRBJ2-1, with D possibly matching TRBD1 (5 bases). The CDR3 is 17 amino acids. V lost 2 bases and J lost 0, with 17 bases in between. Germline loops: CDR1 GTSNPN, CDR2 SVGIG (reference sequence). As DNA, the CDR3 is TGTGCCTGGAGTCTTTCGACAGCGTTAAGCTCCTACAATGAGCAGTTCTTC. Translation gives CAWSLSTALSSYNEQFF.

The rearrangement links TRBV5-4 to TRBJ2-2; 8 bases line up with TRBD1. Germline loops: CDR1 SGHNT, CDR2 YYREEE (reference sequence). The CDR3 covers 16 residues. With 0 bases clipped from V and 4 bases from J, the junction kept 5 bases outside the gene matches. The DNA of the CDR3 is TGTGCCAGCAGCTTGGCCCAGGGGGCGGTCACCGGGGAGCTGTTTTTT. It yields the protein CASSLAQGAVTGELFF.

The chain has TRBV4-2 and TRBJ2-5; 8 bases align to TRBD2. From germline, CDR1 is LGHNA and CDR2 YNFKEQ. The CDR3 length is 14 residues. The V gene end was trimmed by 4 bases and the J gene end by 1 base; junction bases not matched to a gene: 2. CDR3 nucleotide sequence: TGTGCCAGCAGCCCGGGAGGGCCCCAAGAGACCCAGTACTTC. Translating gives CASSPGGPQETQYF.

V usage is TRBV19 and J usage is TRBJ1-1, with TRBD1 matching 7 bases. J gave up 0 bases and V 4 bases, and 5 bases lay outside the gene matches. CDR1 and CDR2 from the germline V gene are LNHDA and SQIVND (reference sequence). The length of the CDR3 is 15 residues. This CDR3 is CASSTWTGMNTEAFF. In DNA, the CDR3 is TGTGCCAGTAGTACATGGACAGGTATGAACACTGAAGCTTTCTTT.

The chain employs TRBV27 and TRBJ2-3; no firm D call. This CDR3 comprises 12 residues. Germline V gene sequence: CDR1 MNHEY, CDR2 SMNVEV (reference sequence). V was shortened by 7 bases and J by 2 bases, with 7 bases between the two germline ends. CDR3 nucleotide sequence: TGTGCCAGCACCCTTCCCACAGATACGCAGTATTTT. This gives the protein CASTLPTDTQYF.

V gene TRBV29-1 combines with J gene TRBJ2-2; weak D call: TRBD1 (5 bases). Trimming took 6 bases from V and 5 from J, leaving 13 bases between them. The CDR3 extends over 13 amino acids. Looked up from germline, CDR1 is SQVTM and CDR2 is ANQGSEA. The CDR3 sequence is CSVESGITGELFF. The CDR3 DNA reads as TGCAGCGTCGAGTCAGGGATAACCGGGGAGCTGTTTTTT.

The V gene is TRBV2, the J gene TRBJ2-2, with 10 positions matching TRBD1. The germline gives CDR1 SNHLY, CDR2 FYNNEI. The CDR3 contains 15 residues. Trimming at V came to 5 bases and at J to 7 bases, leaving 7 bases not matched to a gene. CDR3 in DNA: TGTGCCAGCAGTCGGGACAGGGGATCTGGCGGGGAGCTGTTTTTT. Protein product: CASSRDRGSGGELFF.

The rearrangement joins TRBV15 to TRBJ1-6, with 7 nucleotides matching TRBD1. The CDR3 loop spans 19 amino acids. V was clipped by 3 bases and J by 2 bases; unmatched bases: 13. The germline V gene has CDR1 LNHNV and CDR2 YYDKDF (reference sequence). As DNA, the CDR3 is TGTGCCACCAGCAGCCGACCCGACAGGGTCAGCACCTATAATTCACCCCTCCACTTT. Its translation is CATSSRPDRVSTYNSPLHF.

This chain uses TRBV10-2 with TRBJ2-2; TRBD2 matches 7 bases. Germline lookup yields CDR1 WSHSY and CDR2 SAAADI. The CDR3 spans 15 residues. V dropped 10 bases and J dropped 4; count of bases not matched to a gene: 12. Here the CDR3 reads CATGKTRGGTGELFF. In DNA, the CDR3 is TGCGCCACCGGGAAGACCCGCGGGGGCACCGGGGAGCTGTTTTTT.